This T cell receptor (beta chain) comes out of a study of T cells in Graves' hyperthyroidism and ophthalmopathy. Amplified TCR beta CDR3 regions derived from RNA transcripts. Carried out on the TCR CDR3, a first-round RT-PCR used the HTBI primer set. TCRdb ran MiXCR on the multiplex PCR reads and lists one entry per CDR3 protein. The sample holds 690,000 or so distinct CDR3 sequences; around a sixth are singletons and the top ten take approximately 15%. Diagnosis relied on clinical symptoms, serum thyroxine and TRAb, thyroid ultrasound and orbital computed tomography. This CDR3 has 17 residues. From germline, CDR1 is SGHDT and CDR2 YYEEEE. J gave up 3 bases and V 0 bases, and 8 bases lay outside the gene matches.

V usage is TRBV5-6 and J usage is TRBJ1-4, with 7 bases that match TRBD1. The sequence was collected from a woman in her forties or fifties with Graves' hyperthyroidism that later progressed to Graves' ophthalmopathy. The sequenced sample was blood. The CDR3 sequence: CASSLGQGGLANEKLFF. The CDR3 DNA reads TGTGCCAGCAGCTTGGGACAGGGAGGCTTAGCTAATGAAAAACTGTTTTTT.